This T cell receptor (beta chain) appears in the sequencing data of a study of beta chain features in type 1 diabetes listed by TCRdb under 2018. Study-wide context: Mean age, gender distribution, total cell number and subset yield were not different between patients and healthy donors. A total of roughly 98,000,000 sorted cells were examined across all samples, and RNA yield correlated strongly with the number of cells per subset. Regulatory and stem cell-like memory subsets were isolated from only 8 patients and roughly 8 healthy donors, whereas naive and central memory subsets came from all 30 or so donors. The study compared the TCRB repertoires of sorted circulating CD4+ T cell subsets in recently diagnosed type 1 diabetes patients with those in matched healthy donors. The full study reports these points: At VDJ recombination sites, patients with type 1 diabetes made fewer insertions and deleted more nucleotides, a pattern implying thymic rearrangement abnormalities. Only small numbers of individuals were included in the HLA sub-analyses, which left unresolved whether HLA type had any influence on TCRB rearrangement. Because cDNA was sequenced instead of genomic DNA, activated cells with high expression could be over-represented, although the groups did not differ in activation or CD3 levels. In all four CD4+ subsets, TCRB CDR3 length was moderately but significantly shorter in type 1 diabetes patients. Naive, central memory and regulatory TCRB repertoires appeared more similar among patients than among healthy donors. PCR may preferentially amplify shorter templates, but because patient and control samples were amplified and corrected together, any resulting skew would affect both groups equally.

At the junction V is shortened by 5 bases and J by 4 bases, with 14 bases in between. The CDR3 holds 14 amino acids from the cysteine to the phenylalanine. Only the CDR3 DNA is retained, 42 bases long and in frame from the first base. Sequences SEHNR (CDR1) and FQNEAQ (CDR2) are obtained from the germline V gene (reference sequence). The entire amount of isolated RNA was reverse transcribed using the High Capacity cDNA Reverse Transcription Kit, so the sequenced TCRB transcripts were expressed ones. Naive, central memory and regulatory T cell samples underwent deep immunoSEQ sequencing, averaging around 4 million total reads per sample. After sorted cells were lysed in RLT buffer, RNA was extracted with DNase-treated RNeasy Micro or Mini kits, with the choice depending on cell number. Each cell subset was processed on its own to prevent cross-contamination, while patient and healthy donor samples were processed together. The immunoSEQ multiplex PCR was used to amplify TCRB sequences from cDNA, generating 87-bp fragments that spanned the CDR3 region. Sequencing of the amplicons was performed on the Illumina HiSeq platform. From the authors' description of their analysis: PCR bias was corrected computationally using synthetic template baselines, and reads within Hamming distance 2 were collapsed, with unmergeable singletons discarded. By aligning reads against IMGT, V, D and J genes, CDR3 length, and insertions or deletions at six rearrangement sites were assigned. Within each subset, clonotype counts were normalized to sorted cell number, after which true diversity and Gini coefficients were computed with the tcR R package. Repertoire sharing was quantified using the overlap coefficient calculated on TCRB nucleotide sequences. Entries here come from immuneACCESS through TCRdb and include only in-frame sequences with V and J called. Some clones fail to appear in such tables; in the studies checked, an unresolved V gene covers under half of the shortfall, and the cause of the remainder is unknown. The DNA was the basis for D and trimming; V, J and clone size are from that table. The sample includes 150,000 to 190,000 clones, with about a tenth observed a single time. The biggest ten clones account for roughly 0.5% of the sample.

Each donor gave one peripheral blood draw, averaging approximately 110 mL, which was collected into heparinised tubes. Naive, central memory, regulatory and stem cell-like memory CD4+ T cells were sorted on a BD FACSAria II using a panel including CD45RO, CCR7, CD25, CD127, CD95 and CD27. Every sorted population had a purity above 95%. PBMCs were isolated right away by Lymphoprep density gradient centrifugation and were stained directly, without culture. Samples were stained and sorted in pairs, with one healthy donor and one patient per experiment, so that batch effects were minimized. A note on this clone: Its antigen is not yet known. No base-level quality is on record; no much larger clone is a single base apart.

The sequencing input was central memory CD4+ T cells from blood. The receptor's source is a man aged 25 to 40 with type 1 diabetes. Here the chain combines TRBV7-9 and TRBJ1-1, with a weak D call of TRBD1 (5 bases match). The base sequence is TGTGCCAGCAGCCCGGTCGTCGGGGGCACTGAAGCTTTCTTT. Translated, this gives CASSPVVGGTEAFF.